The 30 T cell receptor beta chains below come from one sample, sequenced in a study of blood T cell repertoires in COVID-19. Profiling relied on immunoSEQ multiplex PCR, and the TCRdb table lists in-frame clones only, not all of them. Altogether about 220,000 clones are present, 80% to 90% being singletons, with the ten largest covering roughly 4.7%. Sequenced material: peripheral blood. These receptors all stem from a woman aged 70-85 years with acute or convalescent COVID-19.

The V and J genes are TRBV18 and TRBJ2-3; D possibly corresponds to TRBD2 (6 bases). CDR1 and CDR2 from the germline V gene are KGHSH and LQKENI. V shed 1 base and J shed 5 bases, with 13 bases lying between them. This CDR3 region has 15 residues. As DNA, the CDR3 is TGTGCCAGCTCACCACAGGGACCAGCGGGAGATACGCAGTATTTT. Encoded protein: CASSPQGPAGDTQYF. The full variable domain, in which reference TRBV18 and TRBJ2-3 provide the parts outside the CDR3, is NAGVMQNPRHLVRRRGQEARLRCSPMKGHSHVYWYRQLPEEGLKFMVYLQKENIIDESGMPKERFSAEFPKEGPSILRIQQVVRGDSAAYFCASSPQGPAGDTQYFGPGTRLTVL.

This clone is a singleton in its sample. Other DNA sequences in this specimen translate into the identical CDR3. This chain joins TRBV4-3 and TRBJ1-3; D possibly corresponds to TRBD1 (5 bases). The CDR3 covers 15 residues. Trimming shortened V by 1 base and J by 1 base, and 8 bases separated the two germline ends. The germline V gene encodes CDR1 LGHNA and CDR2 YSLEER. This CDR3 reads CASSQVGGSGNTIYF. The CDR3 region has the DNA TGCGCCAGCAGCCAAGTTGGGGGGTCTGGAAACACCATATATTTT.

This chain connects TRBV4-2 to TRBJ2-7; 8 bases fit TRBD2. With V trimmed by 0 bases and J by 2 bases, 6 bases remained unmatched. The CDR3 extends over 16 amino acids. Germline loops: CDR1 LGHNA, CDR2 YNFKEQ. DNA for the CDR3: TGTGCCAGCAGCCAAGAAGGACTAGCCGACACCTACGAGCAGTACTTC. This gives the protein CASSQEGLADTYEQYF.

J is TRBJ2-3 and V is TRBV18; 8 bases line up with TRBD1. V trimming: 7 bases; J trimming: 2 bases; junction bases outside the gene matches: 14. The CDR3 runs to 17 residues. The germline CDR1 and CDR2 sequences are KGHSH and LQKENI. CDR3 coding DNA: TGTGCCAGCTACGCAATTTATGGGACAGGCTTCACAGATACGCAGTATTTT. Protein sequence: CASYAIYGTGFTDTQYF.

The chain joins TRBV2 to TRBJ2-5; D ambiguous. The V end lost 6 bases, the J end lost 1 base, and 9 bases lay between the germline ends. This CDR3 has 13 residues. Germline lookup yields CDR1 SNHLY and CDR2 FYNNEI. The CDR3 nucleotides read TGTGCCAGCAGGTCCCAAATCCAAGAGACCCAGTACTTC. Residues: CASRSQIQETQYF.

J is TRBJ2-7 and V is TRBV18; D gene unclear. This CDR3 comprises 13 residues. Germline CDR1 KGHSH, CDR2 LQKENI. Trimming left V 3 bases short and J 6 bases short, with 12 bases between. The CDR3 sequence: CASSPHTAAEQYF. The CDR3 nucleotides are TGTGCCAGCTCACCCCACACAGCAGCCGAGCAGTACTTC.

This clone occurred a few times. V gene TRBV15 combines with J gene TRBJ2-5; D uncertain. This CDR3 contains 13 residues. Trimming took off 0 bases at V and 2 bases at J, with 4 bases between the two ends. Germline CDR1 and CDR2: LNHNV and YYDKDF (reference sequence). As DNA, the CDR3 is TGTGCCACCAGCAGAGATAAACAAGAGACCCAGTACTTC. The encoded protein is CATSRDKQETQYF.

V and J are TRBV5-1 and TRBJ2-3, with TRBD2 matching 9 bases. CDR1 is SGHRS, CDR2 YFSETQ, per germline. Trimming removed 4 bases from V and 2 bases from J; junction bases left unmatched: 8. This CDR3 region has 16 residues. CDR3 in amino acids: CASSESQRGATDTQYF. The CDR3 DNA reads TGCGCCAGCAGCGAGTCTCAGCGGGGGGCCACAGATACGCAGTATTTT.

This rearrangement joins TRBV6-5 to TRBJ2-2; 10 positions agree with TRBD2. V lost 4 bases to trimming and J lost 9 bases; unmatched junction nucleotides: 8. This CDR3 spans 15 amino acids. The germline V gene has CDR1 MNHEY and CDR2 SVGAGI. The CDR3 loop reads CASSSQRAGGRELFF. CDR3 bases: TGTGCCAGCAGTTCCCAGCGAGCGGGGGGGAGGGAGCTGTTTTTT.

CDR3 in DNA: TGTGCCAGCAGTGAAAAGCAGAACACTGAAGCTTTCTTT. It is translated as CASSEKQNTEAFF. The chain uses TRBV6-1 and TRBJ1-1, with D hard to call. The V and J ends lost 2 bases and 1 base respectively, with 5 bases between them. The CDR3 runs 13 residues. CDR1 MNHNS and CDR2 SASEGT come from the germline V gene.

The chain carries TRBV19 and TRBJ1-5; D might be TRBD1 (6 bases). Trimming took off 4 bases at V and 3 bases at J, with 10 bases between the two ends. This CDR3 spans 14 amino acids. Germline values: CDR1 LNHDA, CDR2 SQIVND (reference sequence). CDR3 nucleotides: TGTGCCAGTAGTACAGACAGGTTCAATCAGCCCCAGCATTTT. It specifies CASSTDRFNQPQHF.

The rearrangement joins TRBV5-1 to TRBJ1-6, with D tentatively TRBD1 (6 bases). The CDR3 sequence is 17 residues long. The ends were cut back, 3 bases at V and 0 bases at J, with 13 bases in the middle. The germline V gene encodes CDR1 SGHRS and CDR2 YFSETQ. The CDR3 is CASSWGGGSSYNSPLHF. For the CDR3, the DNA is TGCGCCAGCAGCTGGGGAGGGGGGAGCTCCTATAATTCACCCCTCCACTTT.

The chain links TRBV7-2 to TRBJ2-1; 10 bases are a match to TRBD2. This CDR3 is built from 16 residues. With V trimmed by 1 base and J by 9 bases, 9 bases remained unmatched. The germline V gene encodes CDR1 SGHTA and CDR2 FQGNSA. The CDR3 bases are TGTGCCAGCAGCTTAGGACAGCGGGGGGGCCTTGGTGAGCAGTTCTTC. It yields the protein CASSLGQRGGLGEQFF.

This clone showed up just a few times. The J gene is TRBJ1-2, the V gene TRBV19; D not resolved. Germline CDR1 LNHDA, CDR2 SQIVND (reference sequence). The V and J ends lost 4 bases and 3 bases respectively, with 18 bases between them. This CDR3 comprises 16 residues. CDR3 DNA: TGTGCCAGTAGTAAGGTGGGCAAAAGGTCGGACTATGGCTACACCTTC. This codes for CASSKVGKRSDYGYTF.

The V and J genes are TRBV3-1 (or the pseudogene TRBV3-2) and TRBJ1-2; D remains unclear. V lost 0 bases and J lost 4, with 9 bases in between. Germline V gives CDR1 LGHDT, CDR2 YNNKEL (reference sequence). This CDR3 spans 14 amino acids. CDR3 protein: CASSQDPRSYGYTF. CDR3 DNA sequence: TGTGCCAGCAGCCAAGATCCCAGGTCCTATGGCTACACCTTC.

This chain joins TRBV7-2 and TRBJ2-1, with TRBD1 matching 11 bases. Germline V lookup: CDR1 SGHTA, CDR2 FQGNSA. V shed 6 bases and J 0 bases; nucleotides not matched to a gene: 7. This CDR3 region has 17 residues. The chain's CDR3 is CASRRTGGAASYNEQFF. The CDR3 DNA follows: TGTGCCAGCAGGCGGACAGGGGGCGCCGCCTCCTACAATGAGCAGTTCTTC.

This sequence joins TRBV4-3 and TRBJ1-2; D is unresolved. V dropped 0 bases and J dropped 2 bases, with 13 bases sitting between them. CDR1 is LGHNA and CDR2 is YSLEER in the germline V gene. This CDR3 is 16 amino acids long. CDR3 DNA: TGCGCCAGCAGCCAAGATCTAGACTGGTCAAACTATGGCTACACCTTC. Protein product: CASSQDLDWSNYGYTF.

The chain carries TRBV27 and TRBJ1-2, with TRBD1 identical over 9 bases. CDR3 length: 13 amino acids. The germline V gene encodes CDR1 MNHEY and CDR2 SMNVEV (reference sequence). V shed 6 bases and J 8 bases; nucleotides not matched to a gene: 7. The DNA of the CDR3 is TGTGCCAGCAGGCTACAGGGGGCTGTCGGCTACACCTTC. Translating gives CASRLQGAVGYTF.

The V gene is TRBV7-2, the J gene TRBJ2-5; D is possibly TRBD1 (6 bases). This CDR3 has 14 amino acids. CDR1 is SGHTA, CDR2 FQGNSA, per germline. Trimming shortened V by 2 bases and J by 2 bases, and 9 bases separated the two germline ends. CDR3 coding DNA: TGTGCCAGCAGCTTAACAGGGATTCAAGAGACCCAGTACTTC. Translating it yields CASSLTGIQETQYF.

This clone was recorded only once. The chain employs TRBV25-1 and TRBJ2-7, with D perhaps matching TRBD2 (6 bases). V was pared by 6 bases and J by 0 bases, with 9 bases between. The germline CDR1 and CDR2 sequences are MGHDK and SYGVNS. The CDR3 has 13 amino acids. The CDR3 nucleotides are TGTGCCAGCAGGGGACTGGACTCCTACGAGCAGTACTTC. Protein product: CASRGLDSYEQYF.

This chain uses TRBV7-9 with TRBJ2-7; D gene uncertain. V shed 1 base and J shed 6 bases, with 10 bases lying between them. The CDR3 covers 13 residues. The germline V gene has CDR1 SEHNR and CDR2 FQNEAQ (reference sequence). For the CDR3, the DNA is TGTGCCAGCAGCTTAGTTACCGAGAGCGAGCAGTACTTC. As protein: CASSLVTESEQYF. Using reference TRBV7-9 and TRBJ2-7 for the parts outside the CDR3, the full variable domain is DTGVSQNPRHKITKRGQNVTFRCDPISEHNRLYWYRQTLGQGPEFLTYFQNEAQLEKSRLLSDRFSAERPKGSFSTLEIQRTEQGDSAMYLCASSLVTESEQYFGPGTRLTVT.

The rearrangement uses TRBV18 and TRBJ2-1; 8 bases match TRBD1. Germline V gene sequence: CDR1 KGHSH, CDR2 LQKENI. The CDR3 runs 17 residues. V was pared by 6 bases and J by 5 bases, with 15 bases of the junction left unmatched. CDR3 protein: CASSQTIAGGLDNEQFF. The DNA for the CDR3 is TGTGCCAGCTCCCAAACGATCGCAGGGGGCTTGGACAATGAGCAGTTCTTC.

The genes are TRBV5-1 and TRBJ2-5; the match to TRBD2 covers 8 bases. This CDR3 has 14 residues. Trimming at V came to 0 bases and at J to 4 bases, leaving 2 bases not matched to a gene. The germline V gene encodes CDR1 SGHRS and CDR2 YFSETQ. The chain's CDR3 is CASSLGTSPETQYF. The CDR3 DNA is TGCGCCAGCAGCTTGGGGACTAGCCCAGAGACCCAGTACTTC.

CDR3 nucleotides: TGTGCCAGCAGTATAGACAGGAGGATGGTTCAAGAGACCCAGTACTTC. Encoded protein: CASSIDRRMVQETQYF. V and J are TRBV27 and TRBJ2-5; a possible D gene is TRBD1 (6 bases). Germline values: CDR1 MNHEY, CDR2 SMNVEV (reference sequence). V was pared by 5 bases and J by 2 bases, with 18 bases between. The CDR3 sequence is 16 residues long.

This sequence joins TRBV30 and TRBJ1-2, with TRBD1 identical over 9 bases. The CDR3 length is 14 residues. Germline V gene sequence: CDR1 GTSNPN, CDR2 SVGIG (reference sequence). The trim removed 3 bases at V and 3 bases at J, leaving 5 bases unmatched. CDR3 in DNA: TGTGCCTGGAGCCGAAGGACAGGGGACTATGGCTACACCTTC. Translating it yields CAWSRRTGDYGYTF.

The J gene is TRBJ1-4, the V gene TRBV18; 8 positions agree with TRBD1. The CDR3 loop spans 15 amino acids. Unmatched junction bases numbered 7, after V lost 3 bases and J lost 7 bases. Per the germline V gene, CDR1 is KGHSH and CDR2 is LQKENI. The CDR3: CASSPRTGTGEKLFF. The CDR3 bases are TGTGCCAGCTCACCGAGGACAGGGACTGGTGAAAAACTGTTTTTT.

The CDR3 spells CASSVSRDRGGQPQHF. CDR3 bases: TGCGCCAGCAGCGTAAGCCGGGACAGGGGAGGGCAGCCCCAGCATTTT. This rearrangement joins TRBV4-1 to TRBJ1-5, with TRBD1 matching over 10 bases. This CDR3 has 16 amino acids. Germline CDR1 is MGHRA and CDR2 is YSYEKL. The V segment lost 5 bases and the J segment 7 bases; nucleotides outside the gene matches: 11.

The rearrangement joins TRBV10-3 to TRBJ1-5, with 9 bases matching TRBD1. The CDR3 is made up of 14 amino acids. The trim removed 6 bases at V and 7 bases at J, leaving 7 bases unmatched. Germline CDR1 is ENHRY and CDR2 is SYGVKD. The CDR3, as DNA: TGTGCCATCAGCTCTACAGGGGGCGGACAGCCCCAGCATTTT. Protein sequence: CAISSTGGGQPQHF.

The chain combines TRBV2 with TRBJ1-5, with 9 bases fitting TRBD1. Losses at the gene ends were 3 bases for V and 7 bases for J; bases not matched to a gene: 10. CDR3 length: 16 residues. Germline CDR1 SNHLY, CDR2 FYNNEI. The CDR3 is CASSEFRTGVGQPQHF. The CDR3 DNA reads TGTGCCAGCAGTGAGTTTCGGACAGGGGTTGGACAGCCCCAGCATTTT. Full variable domain (remainder filled in from reference TRBV2 and TRBJ1-5): EPEVTQTPSHQVTQMGQEVILRCVPISNHLYFYWYRQILGQKVEFLVSFYNNEISEKSEIFDDQFSVERPDGSNFTLKIRSTKLEDSAMYFCASSEFRTGVGQPQHFGDGTRLSIL.

CDR3 sequence reads: CASSLMGQGGKNYGYTF. As DNA, the CDR3 is TGTGCCAGCAGCTTAATGGGACAGGGGGGAAAAAACTATGGCTACACCTTC. V gene TRBV7-9 combines with J gene TRBJ1-2; 11 bases agree with TRBD1. The CDR3 has 17 amino acids. Germline V gene lookup returns CDR1 SEHNR and CDR2 FQNEAQ (reference sequence). V dropped 2 bases and J dropped 2; count of bases not matched to a gene: 7.